The present T cell receptor (beta chain) was sequenced within a study of cytomegalovirus exposure and HLA in healthy donors. Overall study results and limits: Whilst most TCR sequences proved rare, a subset of public TCRs occurred across many donors.

Researchers ran the PCR with 60 Vbeta and 13 Jbeta primers. Some clones are missing from TCRdb's copy, which holds only in-frame ones; the method was immunoSEQ multiplex PCR. The table lists more than 150,000 clones, approximately 85% of them singletons, with approximately 8.5% in the top ten. V was clipped by 4 bases and J by 8 bases, with 24 bases between them. Germline CDR1 SGHRS, CDR2 YFSETQ. The CDR3 loop spans 16 amino acids. To note about this clone: The antigen is not known.

Input material: PBMCs. The origin of this receptor is a man aged 18-30 years in good health and CMV-seropositive. This sequence joins TRBV5-1 and TRBJ1-2; D call uncertain. The CDR3 DNA follows: TGCGCCAGCAGCCCCACCGCGACTGTAAACCTAGTCGGCTACACCTTC. Translation: CASSPTATVNLVGYTF.